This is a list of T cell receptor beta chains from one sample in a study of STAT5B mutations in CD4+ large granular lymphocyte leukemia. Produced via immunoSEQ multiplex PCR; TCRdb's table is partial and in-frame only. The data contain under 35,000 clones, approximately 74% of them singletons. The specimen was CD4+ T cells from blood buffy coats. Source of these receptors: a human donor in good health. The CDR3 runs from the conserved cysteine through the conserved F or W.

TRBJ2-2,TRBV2,CASSERTGSSGELFF
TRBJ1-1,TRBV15,CATSRDGSYTEAFF
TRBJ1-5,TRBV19,CASSMTLQPQHF
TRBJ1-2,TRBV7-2,CASSLDGGLGYGYTF
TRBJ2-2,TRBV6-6,CASRGGLALNTGELFF
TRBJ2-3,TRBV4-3,CASSQERTSTDTQYF
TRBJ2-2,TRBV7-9,CASSPGMNTGELFF
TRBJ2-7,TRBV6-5,CASSKDDRGYYEQYF
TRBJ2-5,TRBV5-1,CASSLGGRDKETQYF
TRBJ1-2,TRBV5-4,CASSLVGADSSGYTF
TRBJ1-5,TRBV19,CASSIGGIGQPPVEPQHF
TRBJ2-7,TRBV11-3,CASTPGPSDGEQYF
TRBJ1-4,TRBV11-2,CASSSLGGGTAEKLFF
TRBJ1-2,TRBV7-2,CASSEGSRGYTF
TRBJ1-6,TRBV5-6,CASSRDRDRGTYNSPLHF